The sequence of this T cell receptor (beta chain) was determined in a study of blood T cell repertoires in COVID-19. As for the study in general: Specimens from acute and convalescent COVID-19 originated in the United States, Italy and Spain.

The authors' processing: The assay estimated nucleated cells by amplifying reference gene primers. Using immunoSEQ multiplex PCR, the repertoire was profiled, and TCRdb retains in-frame clones only, with some absent. The V and J calls and the clone size are those of that table, but D and trimming were determined from the DNA. In the table there are more than 250,000 clones, around 86% of which are singletons. The CDR3 is made up of 12 amino acids. Per germline, CDR1 SGHNT and CDR2 YYREEE (reference sequence). Trimming took 1 base from V and 1 from J, leaving 2 bases between them. The chain is built from TRBV5-4 and TRBJ1-1; D is unclear. Sequencing was performed on peripheral blood. This receptor was taken from a woman in her twenties or thirties who had recovered from COVID-19. The CDR3 DNA sequence: TGTGCCAGCAGCTTGCGGAACACTGAAGCTTTCTTT. As protein: CASSLRNTEAFF.